These 17 T cell receptor beta chains were sequenced from one sample in a study of T cells in Graves' hyperthyroidism and ophthalmopathy. RNA transcripts yielded amplified TCR beta CDR3 regions. Using the HTBI primer set, a first-round RT-PCR was run on the TCR CDR3. MiXCR, run by TCRdb on the multiplex PCR reads, gives a single entry per CDR3 protein. The sample consists of about 290,000 distinct CDR3 sequences, roughly 15% of them appearing once. Source material: blood. Receptors were obtained from a woman aged 50 to 65 with Graves' hyperthyroidism that later progressed to Graves' ophthalmopathy.

This clonotype showed up many times. The chain is built from TRBV6-1 and TRBJ2-1, with unresolved D. Deletions cut 1 base from V and 6 bases from J, with 10 bases between. The CDR3 runs 14 residues. CDR1 is MNHNS, CDR2 SASEGT, per germline. The CDR3 DNA reads TGTGCCAGCAGTGAAGTCGACGTGCCCAATGAGCAGTTCTTC. Amino acids: CASSEVDVPNEQFF.

This clonotype was recorded many times. The rearrangement uses TRBV3-1 and TRBJ2-3; TRBD2 aligns across 8 bases. CDR1 and CDR2 from the germline V gene are LGHDT and YNNKEL (reference sequence). V shed 4 bases, J shed 0 bases, and the junction held 3 bases outside the gene matches. The CDR3 loop spans 15 amino acids. The CDR3 here is CASSLREASTDTQYF. The CDR3 nucleotides are TGTGCCAGCAGCCTGCGGGAGGCAAGCACAGATACGCAGTATTTT.

This clonotype was detected ten times or more. The J gene is TRBJ1-3, the V gene TRBV20-1; possibly TRBD1 for D (5 bases). Trimming removed 0 bases from V and 4 bases from J, with 13 bases in between. CDR3 length: 15 amino acids. CDR1 DFQATT and CDR2 SNEGSKA come from the germline V gene (reference sequence). CDR3 in DNA: TGCAGTGCTAGAGATCCGGGGGGTGCAGGAAACACCATATATTTT. Translated: CSARDPGGAGNTIYF.

This chain links TRBV14 with TRBJ1-2, with D possibly matching TRBD1 (5 bases). The V and J ends lost 5 bases and 1 base respectively, with 11 bases between them. Germline V CDR1 and CDR2: SGHDN, FVKESK. The CDR3 totals 14 residues. CDR3 loop: CASSRGVSNYGYTF. DNA for the CDR3: TGTGCCAGCAGCAGGGGCGTCAGTAACTATGGCTACACCTTC.

The CDR3 loop reads CASPGAGGRETQYF. The DNA for the CDR3 is TGTGCCAGCCCGGGGGCGGGAGGGCGAGAGACCCAGTACTTC. The V and J genes are TRBV2 and TRBJ2-5, with TRBD2 identical over 9 bases. With V trimmed by 8 bases and J by 4 bases, 8 bases remained unmatched. The CDR3 has 14 residues. Germline CDR1 is SNHLY and CDR2 is FYNNEI.

This clonotype has just a few counts. The chain couples TRBV12-3 or TRBV12-4 to TRBJ2-3, with 9 bases identical to TRBD2. The CDR3 has 14 amino acids. J was trimmed by 6 bases and V by 5 bases; bases with no gene match: 6. The CDR3 sequence: CASSAGGWGDTQYF. The CDR3, as DNA: TGTGCCAGCAGTGCGGGAGGGTGGGGTGATACGCAGTATTTT.

This clonotype was seen repeatedly, ten times or more. The chain couples TRBV28 to TRBJ2-7, with 13 bases identical to TRBD2. The V and J ends lost 7 bases and 5 bases, in that order; junction bases with no gene match: 8. This CDR3 has 15 residues. CDR1 is MDHEN, CDR2 SYDVKM, per germline. CDR3 nucleotides: TGTGCCAGCAATAGAGGACTAGCGGGAGTGAACGAGCAGTACTTC. The encoded protein is CASNRGLAGVNEQYF.

A few counts support this clonotype. The V gene is TRBV7-3, the J gene TRBJ2-7; D may correspond to TRBD1 or TRBD2 (5 bases each). The V gene lost 6 bases and the J gene lost 4 bases, with 16 bases spanning the gap. This CDR3 region has 14 residues. CDR1 is SGHTA and CDR2 is FQGTGA in the germline V gene. The CDR3 region is CASSPTARGYEQYF. In DNA form, the CDR3 reads TGTGCCAGCAGTCCGACAGCGAGGGGTTACGAGCAGTACTTC.

To note about this clonotype: It may be a read error: a sequence one base away is much more abundant. This chain connects TRBV7-9 to TRBJ1-1, with D unresolved. The V gene's germline CDR1 is SEHNR and CDR2 FQNEAQ (reference sequence). The length of the CDR3 is 13 residues. CDR3: CASSSQSNTETFF. In nucleotides, the CDR3 is TGTGCCAGCAGCTCGCAGTCGAACACTGAAACTTTCTTT.

This clonotype showed up many times. V gene TRBV10-3 combines with J gene TRBJ2-5, with D unresolved. V was clipped by 2 bases and J by 5 bases, with 12 bases between them. Germline-derived CDR1 and CDR2 are ENHRY and SYGVKD. The CDR3 extends over 14 amino acids. CDR3 sequence (DNA): TGTGCCATCAGTGAGAGGAGTGCTGCGGAGACCCAGTACTTC. Translated, it gives CAISERSAAETQYF.

This clonotype was counted between two and nine times. The CDR3 reads CSATGTVKADTQYF. DNA of the CDR3: TGCAGTGCTACAGGGACAGTAAAGGCAGATACGCAGTATTTT. The V gene is TRBV20-1, the J gene TRBJ2-3; 7 nucleotides align to TRBD1. This CDR3 has 14 residues. Germline V gene data show CDR1 as DFQATT and CDR2 as SNEGSKA (reference sequence). V trimming: 4 bases; J trimming: 4 bases; junction bases outside the gene matches: 8.

The rearrangement uses TRBV11-2 and TRBJ1-1; weak D call: TRBD1 (5 bases). Germline CDR1 and CDR2: SGHAT and FQNNGV. The V and J ends lost 5 bases and 0 bases respectively, with 13 bases between them. The CDR3 is made up of 15 amino acids. Here the CDR3 reads CASSQTESMNTEAFF. CDR3 sequence (DNA): TGTGCCAGCAGCCAGACAGAGTCAATGAACACTGAAGCTTTCTTT.

In its sample, this clonotype was seen a few times. DNA for the CDR3: TGTGCCAGCAGTGAACTACTCTCAGGGGTGCGGGCTTTCTTT. It specifies CASSELLSGVRAFF. The gene calls are TRBV25-1 and TRBJ1-1; maybe TRBD1 (6 bases). Germline CDR1 and CDR2: MGHDK and SYGVNS. There are 14 residues in the CDR3. V lost 2 bases, J lost 11 bases, and 18 bases lay in between.

V gene TRBV19 combines with J gene TRBJ2-7; D uncertain. Germline loops: CDR1 LNHDA, CDR2 SQIVND (reference sequence). The V end lost 4 bases, the J end lost 2 bases, and 15 bases lay between the germline ends. This CDR3 is 15 amino acids long. CDR3 sequence reads: CASSTPPGAPYEQYF. The CDR3 DNA is TGTGCCAGTAGTACCCCCCCAGGAGCGCCCTACGAGCAGTACTTC. Full variable domain (missing parts from reference TRBV19 and TRBJ2-7): DGGITQSPKYLFRKEGQNVTLSCEQNLNHDAMYWYRQDPGQGLRLIYYSQIVNDFQKGDIAEGYSVSREKKESFPLTVTSAQKNPTAFYLCASSTPPGAPYEQYFGPGTRLTVT.

This clonotype was recorded at least ten times. J is TRBJ1-1 and V is TRBV28; 8 positions match TRBD1. This CDR3 spans 15 amino acids. The V and J ends lost 1 base and 4 bases, in that order; junction bases with no gene match: 5. The V gene's germline CDR1 is MDHEN and CDR2 SYDVKM. Here the CDR3 DNA reads TGTGCCAGCAGTTTATCTGGGACAGGTACCACTGAAGCTTTCTTT. Translating it yields CASSLSGTGTTEAFF.

This clonotype occurred many times. The chain combines TRBV12-5 with TRBJ2-7, with D unclear. The length of the CDR3 is 14 residues. Trimming removed 1 base from V and 5 bases from J, with 12 bases in between. CDR1 is LGHNT, CDR2 FRNRAP, per germline. The chain's CDR3 is CASGLGTNLDEQYF. In nucleotides, the CDR3 is TGTGCTAGTGGTTTGGGCACCAACCTCGACGAGCAGTACTTC.

This clonotype was observed many times. The CDR3 loop is CASSFGGMTYNEQFF. DNA for the CDR3: TGCGCCAGCAGCTTTGGAGGGATGACCTACAATGAGCAGTTCTTC. The chain recombines TRBV5-1 with TRBJ2-1, with D perhaps TRBD2 (6 bases). The CDR3 runs to 15 residues. The V and J ends lost 2 bases and 2 bases respectively, with 11 bases between them. Germline V gene sequence: CDR1 SGHRS, CDR2 YFSETQ.